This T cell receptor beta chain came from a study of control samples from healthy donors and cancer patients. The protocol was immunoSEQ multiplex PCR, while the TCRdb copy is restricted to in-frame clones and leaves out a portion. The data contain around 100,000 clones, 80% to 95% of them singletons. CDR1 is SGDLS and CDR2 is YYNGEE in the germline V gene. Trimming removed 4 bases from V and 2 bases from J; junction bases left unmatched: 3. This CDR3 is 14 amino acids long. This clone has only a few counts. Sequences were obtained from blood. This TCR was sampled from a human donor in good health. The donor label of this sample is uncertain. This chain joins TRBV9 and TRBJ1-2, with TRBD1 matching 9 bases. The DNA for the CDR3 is TGTGCCAGCAGCCGGGGACAGGGAAACTATGGCTACACCTTC. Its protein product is CASSRGQGNYGYTF.